The clone carrying this TCR beta chain has ten or more counts. Unique molecular identifiers were incorporated when the TCRbeta library was constructed. TCRdb re-called the PCR reads with MiXCR, one entry per CDR3 protein. The sample contains around 200,000 distinct CDR3 sequences, 6.5% to 7.5% of which appear only once. In germline, CDR1 is LNHDA, CDR2 SQIVND (reference sequence). V was pared by 3 bases and J by 3 bases, with 12 bases between. The CDR3 consists of 15 residues. The source of the sample is a study of T-cell reconstitution after alpha-beta-depleted transplantation in children. The J gene is TRBJ2-1, the V gene TRBV19; weak D call: TRBD2 (7 bases). This TCR was recovered from a human donor who donated a stem cell graft to a child with Wiskott-Aldrich syndrome. This specimen consisted of PBMCs from the stem cell graft donor, obtained from the stem cell graft. The CDR3 loop is CASSIRGEGYNEQFF. The CDR3 nucleotides read TGTGCCAGTAGTATTAGGGGGGAGGGCTACAATGAGCAGTTCTTC.